The 29 T cell receptor beta chains below all came from one sample that was sequenced in a study of shared clonotypes between healthy human individuals. Clones were sequenced by immunoSEQ multiplex PCR, and TCRdb holds only the in-frame ones, with some missing. The sample lists about 2,500,000 clones; roughly 92% were seen once. The sequencing input was naive CD4+ T cells sorted from blood. Subset specified: CD45RA+ positively selected. Receptor source: a young man in good health.

This chain links TRBV2 with TRBJ2-7; a weak D match, TRBD1 (6 bases). The CDR3 runs to 14 residues. Trimming removed 6 bases at V and 1 base at J, with 13 bases between. Germline loops: CDR1 SNHLY, CDR2 FYNNEI. CDR3 sequence: CASRAQGQSYEQYF. The CDR3 DNA sequence: TGTGCCAGCAGGGCCCAGGGGCAATCCTACGAGCAGTACTTC.

The chain couples TRBV5-1 to TRBJ1-2; D not resolved. This CDR3 contains 13 residues. V lost 7 bases and J 5 bases, leaving 15 bases between the germline ends. Germline CDR1 and CDR2: SGHRS and YFSETQ. In nucleotides, the CDR3 is TGCGCCAGCGCCCCTGGGATTTCATATGGCTACACCTTC. Its translation: CASAPGISYGYTF.

The chain couples TRBV5-4 to TRBJ2-2, with D perhaps matching TRBD1 (6 bases). There are 14 residues in the CDR3. Germline loops: CDR1 SGHNT, CDR2 YYREEE (reference sequence). Trimming pared 5 bases from V and 0 bases from J, leaving 8 bases between. The CDR3 reads CASSGQTNTGELFF. CDR3 nucleotide sequence: TGTGCCAGCAGTGGACAGACGAACACCGGGGAGCTGTTTTTT.

The chain employs TRBV19 and TRBJ1-5; D ambiguous. The CDR3 spans 14 residues. Germline assignment: CDR1 LNHDA and CDR2 SQIVND (reference sequence). V was pared by 2 bases and J by 0 bases, with 5 bases between. The CDR3 protein is CASSIQTSNQPQHF. CDR3 nucleotide sequence: TGTGCCAGTAGTATACAGACTAGCAATCAGCCCCAGCATTTT.

This clone was seen just once. This chain uses TRBV6-5 with TRBJ2-7; D gene ambiguous. Germline V CDR1 and CDR2: MNHEY, SVGAGI. The CDR3 covers 15 residues. V was cut by 0 bases and J by 0 bases, with 9 bases left in between. The CDR3: CASSYSVGNSYEQYF. The CDR3 DNA follows: TGTGCCAGCAGTTACTCGGTGGGGAACTCCTACGAGCAGTACTTC.

V gene TRBV10-1 combines with J gene TRBJ1-4; 10 bases are shared with TRBD1. V trimming: 6 bases; J trimming: 8 bases; junction bases outside the gene matches: 9. The CDR3 sequence is 15 residues long. Germline CDR1 WNHNN, CDR2 SYGVQD (reference sequence). The CDR3 is CASSPGQGKEEKLFF. CDR3 DNA sequence: TGCGCCAGCAGCCCGGGACAGGGGAAGGAGGAAAAACTGTTTTTT.

The chain links TRBV5-1 to TRBJ2-2; D may be TRBD1 (6 bases). Germline V gene lookup returns CDR1 SGHRS and CDR2 YFSETQ. Trimming removed 4 bases from V and 7 bases from J, with 11 bases in between. The CDR3 contains 13 residues. CDR3 DNA sequence: TGCGCCAGCAGCACACAGGGAGACGGGGAGCTGTTTTTT. Protein product: CASSTQGDGELFF. Based on the CDR3 plus reference TRBV5-1 and TRBJ2-2, the full variable domain is KAGVTQTPRYLIKTRGQQVTLSCSPISGHRSVSWYQQTPGQGLQFLFEYFSETQRNKGNFPGRFSGRQFSNSRSEMNVSTLELGDSALYLCASSTQGDGELFFGEGSRLTVL.

V usage is TRBV10-1 and J usage is TRBJ2-7; D possibly uses TRBD1 or TRBD2 (5 bases each). The germline V gene encodes CDR1 WNHNN and CDR2 SYGVQD (reference sequence). The V and J ends lost 6 bases and 4 bases respectively, with 13 bases between them. The CDR3 is 13 residues long. This chain's CDR3 is CASRQDGGYEQYF. The CDR3 nucleotides read TGCGCCAGCAGACAGGACGGCGGGTACGAGCAGTACTTC.

The chain uses TRBV10-2 and TRBJ2-5; tentatively, D is TRBD1 (5 bases). Germline-derived CDR1 and CDR2 are WSHSY and SAAADI. Trimming took off 5 bases at V and 2 bases at J, with 6 bases between the two ends. The CDR3 contains 12 residues. In DNA form, the CDR3 reads TGCGCCAGCAGTCGACAGCAAGAGACCCAGTACTTC. Amino acid sequence: CASSRQQETQYF.

V and J are TRBV5-1 and TRBJ2-2; 10 bases fit TRBD1. CDR3 size: 15 residues. V lost 4 bases, J lost 5 bases, and 5 bases stayed unmatched. Germline CDR1 reads SGHRS; CDR2 reads YFSETQ. The CDR3 here is CASSPGTGETGELFF. The CDR3 coding sequence is TGCGCCAGCAGCCCGGGGACAGGGGAGACCGGGGAGCTGTTTTTT. The complete variable domain, with remaining parts taken from reference TRBV5-1 and TRBJ2-2, reads KAGVTQTPRYLIKTRGQQVTLSCSPISGHRSVSWYQQTPGQGLQFLFEYFSETQRNKGNFPGRFSGRQFSNSRSEMNVSTLELGDSALYLCASSPGTGETGELFFGEGSRLTVL.

This clone was seen only a few times. The gene calls are TRBV25-1 and TRBJ2-1; 10 bases are a match to TRBD2. Germline loops: CDR1 MGHDK, CDR2 SYGVNS. After removal of 8 bases from V and 10 bases from J, the junction contained 5 bases not matched to a gene. This CDR3 comprises 12 residues. The DNA for the CDR3 is TGTGCCAGCGAAGCGGGAGGGTACGAGCAGTTCTTC. It specifies CASEAGGYEQFF.

The chain combines TRBV25-1 with TRBJ1-2; TRBD1 agrees at 8 bases. The CDR3 length is 15 residues. V trimming: 1 base; J trimming: 7 bases; junction bases outside the gene matches: 8. CDR1 MGHDK and CDR2 SYGVNS come from the germline V gene. CDR3: CASSESGQGRSGYTF. CDR3 coding DNA: TGTGCCAGCAGTGAATCAGGACAGGGTCGTTCTGGCTACACCTTC.

In its sample, this clone was seen once. The gene calls are TRBV6-6 and TRBJ2-7; 9 bases map to TRBD1. The CDR3 loop spans 15 amino acids. Per germline, CDR1 MNHNY and CDR2 SVGAGI (reference sequence). The junction had 7 bases not matched to a gene; V was cut back by 0 bases and J by 7 bases. In DNA, the CDR3 is TGTGCCAGCAGTTACTCCGGGACAGGGTCCGGTGAGCAGTACTTC. Translated: CASSYSGTGSGEQYF.

This rearrangement joins TRBV5-1 to TRBJ2-2, with TRBD1 as a possible D gene (5 bases). CDR3 length: 13 residues. The germline V and J ends were trimmed by 6 bases and 5 bases, with 11 bases remaining between them. CDR1 and CDR2 (germline): SGHRS, YFSETQ. The CDR3 spells CASNDQGTGELFF. The CDR3 DNA follows: TGCGCCAGCAACGACCAGGGAACCGGGGAGCTGTTTTTT.

CDR3 sequence reads: CASTATGGGNTIYF. Written as DNA, the CDR3 is TGTGCCAGTACCGCGACAGGGGGAGGAAACACCATATATTTT. This chain links TRBV19 with TRBJ1-3; TRBD1 matches 9 bases. The CDR3 is 14 residues long. J was trimmed by 4 bases and V by 7 bases; bases with no gene match: 5. CDR1 and CDR2 (germline): LNHDA, SQIVND (reference sequence).

The chain employs TRBV2 and TRBJ2-1; no clear D. Germline values: CDR1 SNHLY, CDR2 FYNNEI. V was clipped by 4 bases and J by 9 bases, with 7 bases between them. The CDR3 sequence is 11 residues long. As DNA, the CDR3 is TGTGCCAGCAGTGTAGTTGGTGAGCAGTTCTTC. Translation gives CASSVVGEQFF. Together with reference TRBV2 and TRBJ2-1, the CDR3 gives the full variable domain: EPEVTQTPSHQVTQMGQEVILRCVPISNHLYFYWYRQILGQKVEFLVSFYNNEISEKSEIFDDQFSVERPDGSNFTLKIRSTKLEDSAMYFCASSVVGEQFFGPGTRLTVL.

The chain recombines TRBV11-2 with TRBJ2-7, with a possible D match to TRBD1 (6 bases). From germline, CDR1 is SGHAT and CDR2 FQNNGV. The length of the CDR3 is 15 residues. The V gene lost 1 base and the J gene lost 1 base, with 11 bases spanning the gap. CDR3: CASSLVGAQSYEQYF. CDR3 bases: TGTGCCAGCAGCTTAGTGGGGGCTCAATCCTACGAGCAGTACTTC.

The rearrangement links TRBV28 to TRBJ2-1, with D perhaps TRBD1 (7 bases). Germline V gene sequence: CDR1 MDHEN, CDR2 SYDVKM. This CDR3 spans 16 amino acids. V was shortened by 0 bases and J by 3 bases, with 12 bases between the two germline ends. The CDR3 protein is CASSLWEGAVYNEQFF. The CDR3 DNA is TGTGCCAGCAGTTTATGGGAGGGGGCGGTCTACAATGAGCAGTTCTTC.

The V call is TRBV25-1, the J call TRBJ1-1; 8 bases map to TRBD1. Looked up from germline, CDR1 is MGHDK and CDR2 is SYGVNS. J lost 1 base, V lost 8 bases, and 6 bases had no gene match. CDR3 length equals 14 residues. The CDR3 loop is CASGGQGSNTEAFF. CDR3 DNA sequence: TGTGCCAGCGGAGGACAGGGATCGAACACTGAAGCTTTCTTT.

The rearrangement links TRBV7-8 to TRBJ1-4; D is possibly TRBD1 (5 bases). V lost 1 base and J 8 bases, leaving 17 bases between the germline ends. This CDR3 contains 16 residues. CDR1 and CDR2 from the germline V gene are SGHVS and FQNEAQ. CDR3 sequence: CASSLEFGGVGEKLFF. The CDR3 coding sequence is TGTGCCAGCAGCTTAGAATTCGGAGGGGTGGGGGAAAAACTGTTTTTT.

Remarks on this clone: The same CDR3 also results from other DNA sequences found in this sample. The chain joins TRBV7-2 to TRBJ2-3; 8 positions match TRBD2. The J segment lost 1 base and the V segment lost 3 bases, leaving 0 bases of the junction unmatched. The CDR3 is made up of 14 amino acids. Germline CDR1 and CDR2: SGHTA and FQGNSA. The CDR3 here is CASSFSGGTDTQYF. The CDR3 DNA reads as TGTGCCAGCAGCTTTAGCGGGGGCACAGATACGCAGTATTTT.

The V gene is TRBV9, the J gene TRBJ2-7; tentatively, D is TRBD1 or TRBD2 (5 bases each). This CDR3 contains 14 residues. Deletions cut 7 bases from V and 2 bases from J, with 16 bases between. Germline V gene data show CDR1 as SGDLS and CDR2 as YYNGEE. The CDR3 bases are TGTGCCAGCGGTCCTGGGACCCCTCCCTACGAGCAGTACTTC. Its protein product is CASGPGTPPYEQYF.

The chain combines TRBV7-2 with TRBJ2-1; D is ambiguous. V was pared by 10 bases and J by 12 bases, with 22 bases between. The germline V gene has CDR1 SGHTA and CDR2 FQGNSA. The CDR3 is made up of 13 amino acids. CDR3 bases: TGTGCCATTTCAACTAACCCTGGCTCGGGGCAGTTCTTC. Amino acid sequence: CAISTNPGSGQFF.

The CDR3 loop reads CAISDRVGHEQYF. DNA for the CDR3: TGTGCCATCAGTGACAGGGTTGGCCACGAGCAGTACTTC. The chain combines TRBV10-3 with TRBJ2-7; the D gene is possibly TRBD1 (5 bases). The CDR3 totals 13 residues. Deletions cut 3 bases from V and 5 bases from J, with 11 bases between. CDR1 is ENHRY and CDR2 is SYGVKD in the germline V gene.

This chain connects TRBV6-6 to TRBJ2-3, with D hard to call. The germline V gene encodes CDR1 MNHNY and CDR2 SVGAGI (reference sequence). The length of the CDR3 is 16 residues. Trimming removed 2 bases at V and 0 bases at J, with 12 bases between. CDR3 residues: CASSYPGSSSTDTQYF. The CDR3 coding sequence is TGTGCCAGCAGTTACCCTGGTTCGTCTAGCACAGATACGCAGTATTTT.

This clone has just one count. This chain uses TRBV5-1 with TRBJ2-1, with 9 bases that match TRBD2. The CDR3 loop spans 15 amino acids. Germline assignment: CDR1 SGHRS and CDR2 YFSETQ. The V gene end was trimmed by 0 bases and the J gene end by 7 bases; junction bases not matched to a gene: 5. CDR3 protein: CASSLDSGSRNEQFF. The CDR3 bases are TGCGCCAGCAGCTTGGATAGCGGGAGTCGGAATGAGCAGTTCTTC.

This sequence joins TRBV5-4 and TRBJ2-7; TRBD2 is a possible D gene (6 bases). The germline V gene has CDR1 SGHNT and CDR2 YYREEE (reference sequence). V was trimmed by 3 bases and J by 6 bases, leaving 19 bases between them. This CDR3 contains 15 residues. CDR3 sequence reads: CASSSNPDYLSEQYF. CDR3 bases: TGTGCCAGCAGCTCAAATCCGGACTACCTCTCCGAGCAGTACTTC.

The V gene is TRBV5-5, the J gene TRBJ1-5; 7 bases are shared with TRBD1. The CDR3 is made up of 18 amino acids. CDR1 and CDR2 (germline): SGHKS, YYEKEE (reference sequence). After removal of 4 bases from V and 0 bases from J, the junction contained 13 bases not matched to a gene. Here the CDR3 DNA reads TGTGCCAGCAGCGAAGAAAGGACAGGCGGGTATAGCAATCAGCCCCAGCATTTT. Its protein is CASSEERTGGYSNQPQHF. The whole variable domain, filled in from reference TRBV5-5 and TRBJ1-5, reads DAGVTQSPTHLIKTRGQQVTLRCSPISGHKSVSWYQQVLGQGPQFIFQYYEKEERGRGNFPDRFSARQFPNYSSELNVNALLLGDSALYLCASSEERTGGYSNQPQHFGDGTRLSIL.

This chain links TRBV7-6 with TRBJ2-3; TRBD2 matches at 9 bases. CDR1 and CDR2 from the germline V gene are SGHVS and FNYEAQ. The CDR3 has 16 residues. The trim removed 2 bases at V and 6 bases at J, leaving 9 bases unmatched. The CDR3 sequence is CASSLFGSGGGDTQYF. For the CDR3, the DNA is TGTGCCAGCAGCTTATTCGGTAGCGGGGGAGGGGATACGCAGTATTTT.